The table lists the clone carrying this T cell receptor (beta chain) with a few counts. Its antigen is as yet unknown. The sample originates from a study of CD8 T cells in ankylosing spondylitis. General study points: Significant enrichment of disease-linked clones was reportedly seen in matched ankylosing spondylitis synovial fluid. CD8+ disease-linked clones were present at relatively low frequencies in blood.

Germline V gene lookup returns CDR1 SGHVS and CDR2 FQNEAQ. The CDR3 contains 15 residues. Trimming pared 5 bases from V and 2 bases from J, leaving 13 bases between. 5'-RACE, quantitative and with molecular barcodes, yielded the TCR beta libraries. TCRdb re-called the 5' RACE reads through MiXCR, storing one row per CDR3 protein. This table holds about 100,000 distinct CDR3 sequences, nearly 25% found once. The clonotype originates from a male donor with ankylosing spondylitis. V is TRBV7-8 and J is TRBJ2-1, with no clear D. The sequenced sample consisted of synovial fluid, either unsorted or a sorted T cell fraction (not recorded which). CDR3 sequence: CASSPHSETYNEQFF. In DNA form, the CDR3 reads TGTGCCAGCAGCCCCCATAGTGAGACCTACAATGAGCAGTTCTTC.